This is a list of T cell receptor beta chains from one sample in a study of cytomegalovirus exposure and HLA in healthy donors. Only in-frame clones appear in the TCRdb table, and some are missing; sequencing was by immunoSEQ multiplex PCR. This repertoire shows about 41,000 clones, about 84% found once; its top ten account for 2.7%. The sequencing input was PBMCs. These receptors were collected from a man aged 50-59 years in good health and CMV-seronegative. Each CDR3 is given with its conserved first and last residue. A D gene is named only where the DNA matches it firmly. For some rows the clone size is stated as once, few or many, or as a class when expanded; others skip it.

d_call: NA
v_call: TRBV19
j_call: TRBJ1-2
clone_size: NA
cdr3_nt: TGTGCCAGTAGTCGGACAGTATTCTACACCTTC
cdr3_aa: CASSRTVFYTF

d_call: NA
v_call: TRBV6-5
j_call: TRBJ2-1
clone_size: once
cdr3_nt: TGTGCCAGCAGTGATACGGGTTGGAATGAGCAGTTCTTC
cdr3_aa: CASSDTGWNEQFF

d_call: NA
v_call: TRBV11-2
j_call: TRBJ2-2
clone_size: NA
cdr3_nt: TGTGCCAGCAGCTTAGATTTAGCCGGGGAGCTGTTTTTT
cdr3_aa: CASSLDLAGELFF

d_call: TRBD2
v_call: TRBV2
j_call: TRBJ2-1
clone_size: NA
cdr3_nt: TGTGCCAGCAGTTCGAAACAGGGACTAGCGGGGACCTACAATGAGCAGTTCTTC
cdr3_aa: CASSSKQGLAGTYNEQFF

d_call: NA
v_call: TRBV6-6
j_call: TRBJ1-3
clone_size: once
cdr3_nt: TGTGCCAGCAGTCCCGTGACAGTGAGCTCTGGAAACACCATATATTTT
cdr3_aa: CASSPVTVSSGNTIYF

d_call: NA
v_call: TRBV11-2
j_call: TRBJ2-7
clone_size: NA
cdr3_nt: TGTGCCAGCAGCCCGCGACAGAGATTCTACGAGCAGTACTTC
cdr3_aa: CASSPRQRFYEQYF

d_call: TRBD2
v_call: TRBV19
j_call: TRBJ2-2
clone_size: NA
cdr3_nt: TGTGCCAGTGAGAGCGGGAGTAACACCGGGGAGCTGTTTTTT
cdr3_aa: CASESGSNTGELFF

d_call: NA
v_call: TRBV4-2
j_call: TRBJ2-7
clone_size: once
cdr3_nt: TGTGCCAGCAGCCGCGGCCCCTTGGGCGAGCAGTACTTC
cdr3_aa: CASSRGPLGEQYF

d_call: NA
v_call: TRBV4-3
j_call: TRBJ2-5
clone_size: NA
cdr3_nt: TGCGCCAGCAGCCAAGTGGTAACGGGGGAGGAGACCCAGTACTTC
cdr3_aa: CASSQVVTGEETQYF

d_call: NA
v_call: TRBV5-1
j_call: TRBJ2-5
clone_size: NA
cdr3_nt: TGCGCCAGCAGCGGAGCGGTCCAAGAGACCCAGTACTTC
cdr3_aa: CASSGAVQETQYF

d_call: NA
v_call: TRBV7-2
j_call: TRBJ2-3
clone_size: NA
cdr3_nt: TGTGCCAGCAGCCCCAGCGGAGGGGATACGCAGTATTTT
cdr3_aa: CASSPSGGDTQYF

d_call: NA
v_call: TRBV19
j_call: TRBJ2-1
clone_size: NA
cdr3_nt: TGTGCCAGTATGTTGCGTCTGGGACTCGCTGATTTAAGCTCCTACAATGAGCAGTTCTTC
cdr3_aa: CASMLRLGLADLSSYNEQFF

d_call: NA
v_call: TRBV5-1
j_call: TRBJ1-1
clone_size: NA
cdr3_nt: TGCGCCAGCAGCCCCAGGGGCGGAGGGAACACTGAAGCTTTCTTT
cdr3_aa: CASSPRGGGNTEAFF

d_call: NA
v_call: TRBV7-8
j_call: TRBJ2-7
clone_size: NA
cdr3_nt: TGTGCCAGCAGCTTAACCATCCTAGCGTCCCACGAGCAGTACTTC
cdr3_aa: CASSLTILASHEQYF